The 12 T cell receptor beta chains listed next were all sequenced from one sample in a study of lymphopenia after photon versus proton radiotherapy. TCRdb's copy holds only in-frame clones and misses some; the assay was immunoSEQ multiplex PCR. The data hold some 7,000 clones, with more than 65% observed a single time. This specimen was peripheral blood, taken from a patient treated with photon-based radiotherapy. The source of these receptors is a man aged 25-45 years with gastric cancer.

This chain links TRBV6-1 with TRBJ2-2; weak D call: TRBD1 (5 bases). CDR1 and CDR2 from the germline V gene are MNHNS and SASEGT. V lost 3 bases, J lost 4 bases, and 12 bases lay in between. This CDR3 contains 15 residues. The CDR3 nucleotides are TGTGCCAGCAGTGATTTTAGTGGGGCCACCGGGGAGCTGTTTTTT. Protein product: CASSDFSGATGELFF.

This clone was seen a few times. The CDR3 reads CASSVKGGLDEQFF. DNA for the CDR3: TGTGCCAGCAGCGTAAAAGGGGGATTGGATGAGCAGTTCTTC. This chain uses TRBV9 with TRBJ2-1, with D possibly being TRBD1 (6 bases). The CDR3 extends over 14 amino acids. V dropped 1 base and J dropped 8 bases, with 13 bases sitting between them. Germline V gene sequence: CDR1 SGDLS, CDR2 YYNGEE.

The rearrangement uses TRBV4-3 and TRBJ2-2; TRBD1 matches at 8 bases. The germline V gene encodes CDR1 LGHNA and CDR2 YSLEER. The CDR3 length is 15 residues. The junction had 4 bases not matched to a gene; V was cut back by 1 base and J by 6 bases. CDR3 protein: CASSQGTGPSGELFF. CDR3 bases: TGCGCCAGCAGCCAAGGGACAGGGCCGTCCGGGGAGCTGTTTTTT.

This chain uses TRBV11-2 with TRBJ1-5; D gene unclear. The germline gives CDR1 SGHAT, CDR2 FQNNGV. The CDR3 contains 13 residues. With 2 bases removed from V and 5 bases from J, the gap between germline ends came to 7 bases. In nucleotides, the CDR3 is TGTGCCAGCAGCTTATGGCGGGATCAGCCCCAGCATTTT. Translating gives CASSLWRDQPQHF.

The V gene is TRBV5-6, the J gene TRBJ2-7, with D maybe TRBD2 (6 bases). With 0 bases removed from V and 6 bases from J, the gap between germline ends came to 10 bases. The germline V gene encodes CDR1 SGHDT and CDR2 YYEEEE. The CDR3 runs to 13 residues. The CDR3 sequence: CASSLDGGFEQYF. CDR3 nucleotide sequence: TGTGCCAGCAGCTTGGATGGGGGGTTCGAGCAGTACTTC.

The rearrangement links TRBV5-1 to TRBJ1-1; 9 nucleotides align to TRBD1. The CDR3 is 12 residues long. From germline, CDR1 is SGHRS and CDR2 YFSETQ. Losses at the gene ends were 4 bases for V and 12 bases for J; bases not matched to a gene: 7. This CDR3 is CASSPGQGTTFF. The CDR3 DNA is TGCGCCAGCAGCCCCGGACAGGGGACGACTTTCTTT.

The chain links TRBV6-1 to TRBJ2-5; D is perhaps TRBD2 (5 bases). V was trimmed by 7 bases and J by 5 bases, leaving 14 bases between them. The CDR3 spans 13 residues. Germline V gives CDR1 MNHNS, CDR2 SASEGT. In DNA, the CDR3 is TGTGCCAGCACCGGACCTTCGGGGGAGACCCAGTACTTC. Translating gives CASTGPSGETQYF.

The chain combines TRBV5-1 with TRBJ1-1; 7 bases align to TRBD1. CDR1 and CDR2 (germline): SGHRS, YFSETQ. This CDR3 spans 15 amino acids. Losses at the gene ends were 4 bases for V and 0 bases for J; bases not matched to a gene: 6. The CDR3 DNA reads as TGCGCCAGCAGCGAAACCGGGACAGTGAACACTGAAGCTTTCTTT. Its translation is CASSETGTVNTEAFF.

J is TRBJ2-3 and V is TRBV6-1; the D gene could be TRBD1 or TRBD2 (5 bases each). Germline CDR1 reads MNHNS; CDR2 reads SASEGT. The CDR3 extends over 13 amino acids. The V and J ends lost 3 bases and 5 bases respectively, with 9 bases between them. In nucleotides, the CDR3 is TGTGCCAGCAGTGATAGGGACCGAGATACGCAGTATTTT. Its translation: CASSDRDRDTQYF.

The rearrangement uses TRBV7-9 and TRBJ1-5, with D uncertain. The CDR3 length is 13 residues. Germline lookup yields CDR1 SEHNR and CDR2 FQNEAQ (reference sequence). The V end was cut by 1 base, the J end by 7 bases, with 8 bases between. CDR3 nucleotides: TGTGCCAGCAGCTTAGAGGTCGGGCAGCCCCAGCATTTT. Its translation: CASSLEVGQPQHF.

V gene TRBV2 combines with J gene TRBJ2-3; D not resolved. Germline V gene sequence: CDR1 SNHLY, CDR2 FYNNEI. V lost 6 bases to trimming and J lost 9 bases, with 13 bases between them. This CDR3 has 12 residues. The CDR3, as DNA: TGTGCCAGCAGCCGAGAGACGAACACGCAGTATTTT. Translation gives CASSRETNTQYF.

V is TRBV4-2 and J is TRBJ2-1; 14 nucleotides align to TRBD2. Trimming removed 3 bases from V and 8 bases from J; junction bases left unmatched: 15. CDR3 size: 19 residues. Germline values: CDR1 LGHNA, CDR2 YNFKEQ. The CDR3 loop is CASSHSIQTSGGAGDEQFF. DNA of the CDR3: TGTGCCAGCAGCCACTCAATCCAGACTAGCGGGGGGGCTGGGGATGAGCAGTTCTTC.